This entry lists 21 T cell receptor beta chains sequenced from one sample in a study of blood T cell repertoires in COVID-19. Measured with immunoSEQ multiplex PCR; TCRdb has only the in-frame clones, and not every one. The sample yields tens of thousands of clones, about 80% seen once. The sample taken for sequencing was peripheral blood. Receptors originate from a human donor in a cohort sampled during active COVID-19.

The J gene is TRBJ2-7, the V gene TRBV6-5, with D perhaps matching TRBD1 (5 bases). The CDR3 is 15 residues long. Trimming took off 0 bases at V and 4 bases at J, with 13 bases between the two ends. Germline CDR1 reads MNHEY; CDR2 reads SVGAGI. The CDR3 DNA reads as TGTGCCAGCAGTTACTCCCACAGGTTCGGGTACGAGCAGTACTTC. Protein product: CASSYSHRFGYEQYF.

The genes are TRBV19 and TRBJ1-5; tentatively, D is TRBD1 (5 bases). The length of the CDR3 is 12 residues. The germline gives CDR1 LNHDA, CDR2 SQIVND (reference sequence). The V end was cut by 8 bases, the J end by 8 bases, with 13 bases between. This chain's CDR3 is CASGGGTKPQHF. The DNA for the CDR3 is TGTGCCAGTGGGGGAGGGACCAAGCCCCAGCATTTT.

CDR3 protein: CASSQTTGPYEQYF. CDR3 sequence (DNA): TGCGCCAGCAGCCAAACTACAGGCCCCTACGAGCAGTACTTC. This chain connects TRBV4-3 to TRBJ2-7, with TRBD1 as a possible D gene (5 bases). CDR1 LGHNA and CDR2 YSLEER come from the germline V gene. Deletions cut 2 bases from V and 2 bases from J, with 10 bases between. The CDR3 is made up of 14 amino acids.

The V and J genes are TRBV19 and TRBJ2-1; tentative D call: TRBD2 (5 bases). Germline V gene sequence: CDR1 LNHDA, CDR2 SQIVND (reference sequence). This CDR3 comprises 15 residues. V was pared by 2 bases and J by 8 bases, with 16 bases between. The CDR3 reads CASSIISTSFHEQFF. Written as DNA, the CDR3 is TGTGCCAGTAGTATAATCTCCACTAGTTTCCATGAGCAGTTCTTC.

The gene calls are TRBV27 and TRBJ2-5; no reliable D call. Trimming removed 4 bases at V and 2 bases at J, with 14 bases between. Germline V gene lookup returns CDR1 MNHEY and CDR2 SMNVEV (reference sequence). The CDR3 is made up of 15 amino acids. This CDR3 is CASSSLRQVQETQYF. The CDR3 nucleotides are TGTGCCAGCAGTTCCCTCAGGCAGGTTCAAGAGACCCAGTACTTC.

J is TRBJ1-4 and V is TRBV28; D ambiguous. V lost 4 bases, J lost 7 bases, and 4 bases lay in between. CDR3 length: 11 residues. Germline CDR1 is MDHEN and CDR2 is SYDVKM. CDR3 DNA sequence: TGTGCCAGCAGTTCCTTTGAAAAACTGTTTTTT. Protein sequence: CASSSFEKLFF.

In this sample, this clone turned up once. The chain employs TRBV9 and TRBJ1-1; 8 bases map to TRBD1. CDR1 is SGDLS and CDR2 is YYNGEE in the germline V gene. Trimming at V came to 3 bases and at J to 0 bases, leaving 7 bases not matched to a gene. This CDR3 contains 16 residues. CDR3 residues: CASSAEQGGVNTEAFF. CDR3 bases: TGTGCCAGCAGCGCCGAACAGGGGGGCGTGAACACTGAAGCTTTCTTT. Using reference TRBV9 and TRBJ1-1 for the parts outside the CDR3, the full variable domain is DSGVTQTPKHLITATGQRVTLRCSPRSGDLSVYWYQQSLDQGLQFLIQYYNGEERAKGNILERFSAQQFPDLHSELNLSSLELGDSALYFCASSAEQGGVNTEAFFGQGTRLTVV.

The V call is TRBV7-3, the J call TRBJ2-7; TRBD2 aligns across 7 bases. Germline lookup yields CDR1 SGHTA and CDR2 FQGTGA. This CDR3 has 15 amino acids. Losses at the gene ends were 5 bases for V and 4 bases for J; bases not matched to a gene: 11. The CDR3 is CASSPGGGFAYEQYF. The CDR3 DNA is TGTGCCAGCAGCCCGGGGGGAGGCTTCGCTTACGAGCAGTACTTC.

The CDR3 sequence: CATSDSGTRIDEQFF. CDR3 bases: TGTGCCACCAGTGACTCCGGGACTAGGATCGATGAGCAGTTCTTC. The genes are TRBV24-1 and TRBJ2-1; TRBD2 matches 8 bases. V lost 4 bases and J lost 8; bases outside the gene matches: 9. The germline gives CDR1 KGHDR, CDR2 SFDVKD. The CDR3 sequence is 15 residues long.

This chain joins TRBV4-2 and TRBJ2-2, with 8 bases identical to TRBD1. J lost 1 base, V lost 6 bases, and 7 bases had no gene match. Germline assignment: CDR1 LGHNA and CDR2 YNFKEQ. The CDR3 spans 16 residues. CDR3 loop: CASRQSGGLNTGELFF. CDR3 in DNA: TGTGCCAGCAGACAATCAGGGGGCTTGAACACCGGGGAGCTGTTTTTT.

This clone has a single count. The V call is TRBV24-1, the J call TRBJ1-2; TRBD1 agrees at 8 bases. The CDR3 totals 18 residues. J gave up 0 bases and V 4 bases, and 12 bases lay outside the gene matches. The germline V gene has CDR1 KGHDR and CDR2 SFDVKD. CDR3 in DNA: TGTGCCACCAGTGACCCAGGGGGACAGGACAGAGCTAACTATGGCTACACCTTC. Protein: CATSDPGGQDRANYGYTF.

The gene calls are TRBV19 and TRBJ2-2; 10 nucleotides align to TRBD1. Germline V CDR1 and CDR2: LNHDA, SQIVND (reference sequence). The length of the CDR3 is 17 residues. With V trimmed by 5 bases and J by 8 bases, 14 bases remained unmatched. The chain's CDR3 is CASSRERIGQGDGELFF. The CDR3 DNA reads as TGTGCCAGTAGTCGAGAAAGGATTGGACAGGGGGATGGGGAGCTGTTTTTT.

This clone was seen only a few times. This sequence joins TRBV7-9 and TRBJ1-1, with D maybe TRBD1 (6 bases). The CDR3 is 13 residues long. V was cut by 4 bases and J by 0 bases, with 6 bases left in between. Germline CDR1 reads SEHNR; CDR2 reads FQNEAQ (reference sequence). CDR3 nucleotide sequence: TGTGCCAGCAGCTACAGGGTGAACACTGAAGCTTTCTTT. Translated, it gives CASSYRVNTEAFF.

This rearrangement joins TRBV2 to TRBJ2-3; 7 bases align to TRBD1. Trimming at V came to 8 bases and at J to 0 bases, leaving 8 bases not matched to a gene. Germline V lookup: CDR1 SNHLY, CDR2 FYNNEI. The CDR3 is 15 residues long. The CDR3 protein is CASAQDRPSTDTQYF. CDR3 nucleotide sequence: TGTGCCAGCGCCCAGGACAGGCCTAGCACAGATACGCAGTATTTT.

The chain recombines TRBV19 with TRBJ2-2; TRBD1 is a possible D gene (6 bases). There are 14 residues in the CDR3. CDR1 is LNHDA and CDR2 is SQIVND in the germline V gene (reference sequence). V lost 2 bases to trimming and J lost 5 bases, with 9 bases between them. CDR3 region: CASSINRATGELFF. The DNA for the CDR3 is TGTGCCAGTAGTATAAACAGGGCAACCGGGGAGCTGTTTTTT.

This clone was counted only a few times. The J gene is TRBJ1-1, the V gene TRBV29-1; possible D gene TRBD1, 5 bases. V lost 5 bases and J 6 bases, leaving 7 bases between the germline ends. From germline, CDR1 is SQVTM and CDR2 ANQGSEA. The CDR3 contains 10 residues. The CDR3 region is CSVQGAEAFF. The CDR3 bases are TGCAGCGTTCAGGGTGCTGAAGCTTTCTTT.

The V call is TRBV18, the J call TRBJ2-7, with no clear D. V was cut by 1 base and J by 0 bases, with 10 bases left in between. The CDR3 contains 15 residues. From germline, CDR1 is KGHSH and CDR2 LQKENI. This CDR3 reads CASSPLSGSSYEQYF. The CDR3 nucleotides read TGTGCCAGCTCACCACTGTCAGGAAGCTCCTACGAGCAGTACTTC.

The V and J genes are TRBV10-1 and TRBJ2-7, with 12 bases identical to TRBD2. The CDR3 totals 14 residues. Germline assignment: CDR1 WNHNN and CDR2 SYGVQD (reference sequence). The J segment lost 3 bases and the V segment lost 7 bases, leaving 4 bases of the junction unmatched. CDR3 DNA sequence: TGCGCCAGCATTGCTAGCGGGAGGGACTACGAGCAGTACTTC. It yields the protein CASIASGRDYEQYF.

This clone was seen a handful of times. V is TRBV6-4 and J is TRBJ1-2, with unresolved D. The length of the CDR3 is 18 residues. Trimming cost V 6 bases and J 8 bases, with 31 bases left between them. Germline V gives CDR1 MRHNA, CDR2 SNTAGT. The CDR3 sequence: CASRPIKERQLMGGGYTF. CDR3 in DNA: TGTGCCAGCAGACCCATAAAGGAGAGGCAGCTAATGGGCGGGGGCTACACCTTC.

The V gene is TRBV28, the J gene TRBJ1-4; possible D gene TRBD1, 5 bases. V lost 5 bases and J 10 bases, leaving 20 bases between the germline ends. Looked up from germline, CDR1 is MDHEN and CDR2 is SYDVKM. This CDR3 region has 15 residues. The CDR3 here is CASSPPLAPGGKLFF. The CDR3 coding sequence is TGTGCCAGCAGTCCGCCCCTAGCCCCCGGGGGAAAACTGTTTTTT.

The V call is TRBV6-6, the J call TRBJ1-3; TRBD1 matches 7 bases. The CDR3 has 21 amino acids. The J segment lost 0 bases and the V segment lost 6 bases, leaving 23 bases of the junction unmatched. Germline values: CDR1 MNHNY, CDR2 SVGAGI (reference sequence). The CDR3 DNA reads TGTGCCAGCAGCCAGTATGCGGCCGGGACAGCGACTTTAGTCTCTGGAAACACCATATATTTT. It encodes CASSQYAAGTATLVSGNTIYF.